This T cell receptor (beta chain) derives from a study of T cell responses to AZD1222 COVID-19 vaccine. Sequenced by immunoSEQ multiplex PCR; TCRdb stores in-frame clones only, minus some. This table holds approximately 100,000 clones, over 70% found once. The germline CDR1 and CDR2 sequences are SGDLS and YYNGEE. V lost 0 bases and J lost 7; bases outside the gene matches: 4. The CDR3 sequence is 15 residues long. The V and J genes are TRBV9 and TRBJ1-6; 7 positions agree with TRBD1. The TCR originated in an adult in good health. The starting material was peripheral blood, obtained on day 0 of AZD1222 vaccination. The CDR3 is CASSVEQGRNSPLHF. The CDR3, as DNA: TGTGCCAGCAGCGTAGAACAGGGGCGAAATTCACCCCTCCACTTT.